This T cell receptor beta chain was retrieved from a study of T-cell reconstitution after alpha-beta-depleted transplantation in children (dated by TCRdb to between 2015 and 2016). As for the study more broadly: Using TCR repertoire profiling, the study quantitatively followed how T-cell immune reconstitution unfolded in children after TCRalphabeta/CD19-depleted allogeneic hematopoietic cell transplantation.

V is shortened by 7 bases, J by 7 bases, and the region joining them spans 13 bases. Reading from cysteine to phenylalanine, the CDR3 counts 12 amino acids. Only the CDR3 region is kept as DNA, spanning 36 bases read in frame from base 1. Details on this clonotype: Its cognate antigen has yet to be identified. Qualities for individual bases were not recorded, and no much larger clone is one base off.

Library preparation used PCR. TCRdb lists the instrument as Illumina HiSeq 2500. To normalize quantification of the TCRbeta repertoire, the TCR libraries were built with molecular barcoding that relied on unique molecular identifiers. TCRdb's own reprocessing of the public reads used fastp at Q25 and MiXCR and kept productive beta chains. Rows are unified per CDR3 protein, each entry keeping the most common DNA and genes. The sample table shows approximately 390,000 distinct CDR3 sequences, and 9.5% to 13% are seen once. Roughly 6% of the sample belongs to the ten largest clones. The chain joins TRBV12-3 or TRBV12-4 to TRBJ1-1; the D gene is unclear. The specimen comprised PBMCs from the stem cell graft donor, sampled from the stem cell graft. This sequence originates from a human donor who donated a stem cell graft to a child with acute myeloid leukemia. The CDR3 protein is CASTIGGSEAFF. The DNA sequence follows: TGTGCCAGCACCATAGGAGGGAGTGAAGCTTTCTTT.